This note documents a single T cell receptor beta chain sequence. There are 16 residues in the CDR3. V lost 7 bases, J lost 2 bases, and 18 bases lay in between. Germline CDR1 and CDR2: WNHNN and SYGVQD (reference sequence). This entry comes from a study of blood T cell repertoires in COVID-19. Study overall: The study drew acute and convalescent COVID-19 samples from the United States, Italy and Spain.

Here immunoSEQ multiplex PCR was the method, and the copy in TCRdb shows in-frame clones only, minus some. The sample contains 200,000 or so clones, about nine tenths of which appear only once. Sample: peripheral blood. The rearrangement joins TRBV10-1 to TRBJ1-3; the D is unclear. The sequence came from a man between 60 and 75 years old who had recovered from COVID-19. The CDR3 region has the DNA TGCGCCAGCAAAAGTGGACTGTTCATGGCTGGAAACACCATATATTTT. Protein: CASKSGLFMAGNTIYF.